This T cell receptor (beta chain) was retrieved from a study of T-cell memory formation after mild COVID-19. In the study overall: Across donors, TCR clusters were largely donor specific. Study outcomes and limitations: Some clones that responded were present in memory (sampled pre-infection), which suggests cross-reactive memory joined.

This clonotype was picked up a small number of times. The antigen is undetermined. Trimming shortened V by 0 bases and J by 2 bases, and 7 bases separated the two germline ends. CDR3 length equals 14 residues. CDR1 and CDR2 (germline): ENHRY, SYGVKD. TCRdb re-derived calls from the 5' RACE reads in MiXCR, one entry per CDR3 protein. The table lists under 200,000 distinct CDR3 sequences, approximately 10% of them singletons. The clonotype was recovered from a man between 18 and 29 years old who had mild COVID-19 (a few samples of this study predate the infection). Cell type and time point are not known. Material: PBMCs or a T cell subset sorted from them (not recorded which). The V and J genes are TRBV10-3 and TRBJ2-5; D is possibly TRBD1 (6 bases). The CDR3 protein is CAISESQGQETQYF. The CDR3, as DNA: TGTGCCATCAGTGAGTCCCAGGGGCAAGAGACCCAGTACTTC.